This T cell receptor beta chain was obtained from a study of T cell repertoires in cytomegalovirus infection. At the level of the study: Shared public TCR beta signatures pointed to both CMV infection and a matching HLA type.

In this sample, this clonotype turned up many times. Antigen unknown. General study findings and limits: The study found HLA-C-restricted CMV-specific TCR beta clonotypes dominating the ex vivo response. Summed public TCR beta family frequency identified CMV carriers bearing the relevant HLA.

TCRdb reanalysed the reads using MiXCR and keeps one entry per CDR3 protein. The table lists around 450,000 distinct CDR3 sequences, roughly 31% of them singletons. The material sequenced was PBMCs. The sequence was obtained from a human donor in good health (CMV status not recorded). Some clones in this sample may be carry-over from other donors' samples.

CDR3 region: CASSHIRGAEEKLFF. The CDR3 nucleotides are TGCGCCAGCAGCCATATTCGGGGGGCGGAAGAAAAACTGTTTTTT. The chain uses TRBV4-1 and TRBJ1-4, with a tentative D call TRBD1 (6 bases). V was pared by 3 bases and J by 8 bases, with 16 bases between. Germline CDR1 MGHRA, CDR2 YSYEKL. There are 15 residues in the CDR3.